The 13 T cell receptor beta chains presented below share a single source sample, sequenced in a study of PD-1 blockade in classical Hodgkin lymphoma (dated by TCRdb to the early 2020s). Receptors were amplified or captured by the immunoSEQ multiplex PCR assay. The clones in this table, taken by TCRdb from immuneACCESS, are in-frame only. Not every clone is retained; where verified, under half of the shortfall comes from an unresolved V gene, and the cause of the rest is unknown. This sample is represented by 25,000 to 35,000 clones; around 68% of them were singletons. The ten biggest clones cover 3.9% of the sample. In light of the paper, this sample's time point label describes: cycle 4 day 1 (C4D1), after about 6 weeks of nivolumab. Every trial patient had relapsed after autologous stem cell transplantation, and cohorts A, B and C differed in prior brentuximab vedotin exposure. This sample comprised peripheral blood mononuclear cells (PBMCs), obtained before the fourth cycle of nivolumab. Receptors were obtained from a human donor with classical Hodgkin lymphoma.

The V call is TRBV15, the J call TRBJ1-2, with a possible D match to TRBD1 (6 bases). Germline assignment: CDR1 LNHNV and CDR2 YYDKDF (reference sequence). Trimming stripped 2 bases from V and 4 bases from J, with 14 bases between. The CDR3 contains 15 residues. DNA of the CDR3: TGTGCCACCAGCAGAACAGGGAGCGTTTCCTATGGCTACACCTTC. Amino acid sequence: CATSRTGSVSYGYTF.

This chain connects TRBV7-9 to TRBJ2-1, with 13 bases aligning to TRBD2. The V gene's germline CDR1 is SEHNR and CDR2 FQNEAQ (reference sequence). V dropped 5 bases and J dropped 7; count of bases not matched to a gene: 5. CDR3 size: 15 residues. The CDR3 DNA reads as TGTGCCAGCAGCCCCACTAGCGGGGGGGCTAATGAGCAGTTCTTC. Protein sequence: CASSPTSGGANEQFF. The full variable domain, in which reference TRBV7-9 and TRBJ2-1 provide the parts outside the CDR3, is DTGVSQNPRHKITKRGQNVTFRCDPISEHNRLYWYRQTLGQGPEFLTYFQNEAQLEKSRLLSDRFSAERPKGSFSTLEIQRTEQGDSAMYLCASSPTSGGANEQFFGPGTRLTVL.

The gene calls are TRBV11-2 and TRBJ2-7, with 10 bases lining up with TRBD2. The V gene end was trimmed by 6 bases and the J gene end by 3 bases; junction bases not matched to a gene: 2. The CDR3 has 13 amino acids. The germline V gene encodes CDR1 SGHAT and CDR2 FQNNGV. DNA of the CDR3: TGTGCCAGCAGGCCTAGCGGGGGCTACGAGCAGTACTTC. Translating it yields CASRPSGGYEQYF. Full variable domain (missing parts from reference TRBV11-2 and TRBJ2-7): EAGVAQSPRYKIIEKRQSVAFWCNPISGHATLYWYQQILGQGPKLLIQFQNNGVVDDSQLPKDRFSAERLKGVDSTLKIQPAKLEDSAVYLCASRPSGGYEQYFGPGTRLTVT.

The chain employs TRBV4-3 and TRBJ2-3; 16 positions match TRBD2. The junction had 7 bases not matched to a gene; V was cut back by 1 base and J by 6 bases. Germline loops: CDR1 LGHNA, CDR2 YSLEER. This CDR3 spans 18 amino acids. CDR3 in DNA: TGCGCCAGCAGCCAAGCCGGGACTAGCGGGGGGGTAATGGATACGCAGTATTTT. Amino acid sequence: CASSQAGTSGGVMDTQYF.

The CDR3, as DNA: TGTGCCAGCAGCCTAGACGTCGGCGGGGTTGGTGCAGATACGCAGTATTTT. Translation: CASSLDVGGVGADTQYF. The V gene is TRBV7-2, the J gene TRBJ2-3; TRBD2 might be the D (6 bases). CDR1 and CDR2 from the germline V gene are SGHTA and FQGNSA. The CDR3 contains 17 residues. V was cut by 5 bases and J by 4 bases, with 22 bases left in between.

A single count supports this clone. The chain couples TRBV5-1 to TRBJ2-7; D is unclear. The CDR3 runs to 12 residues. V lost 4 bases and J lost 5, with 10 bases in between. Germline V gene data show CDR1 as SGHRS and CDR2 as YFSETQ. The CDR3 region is CASSLTSDEQYF. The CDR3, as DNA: TGCGCCAGCAGCCTCACATCAGACGAGCAGTACTTC.

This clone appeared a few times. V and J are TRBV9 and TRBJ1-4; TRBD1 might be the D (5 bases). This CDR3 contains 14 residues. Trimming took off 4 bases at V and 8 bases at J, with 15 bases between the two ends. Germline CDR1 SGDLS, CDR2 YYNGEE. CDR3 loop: CASSPPRGEEKLFF. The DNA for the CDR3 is TGTGCCAGCAGCCCCCCCCGGGGCGAGGAAAAACTGTTTTTT.

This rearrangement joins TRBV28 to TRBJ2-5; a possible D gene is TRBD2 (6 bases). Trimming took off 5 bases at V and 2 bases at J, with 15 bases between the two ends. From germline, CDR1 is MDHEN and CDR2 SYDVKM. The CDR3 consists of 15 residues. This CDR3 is CASSLEGHRQETQYF. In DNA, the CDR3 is TGTGCCAGCAGTCTGGAGGGGCACCGACAAGAGACCCAGTACTTC.

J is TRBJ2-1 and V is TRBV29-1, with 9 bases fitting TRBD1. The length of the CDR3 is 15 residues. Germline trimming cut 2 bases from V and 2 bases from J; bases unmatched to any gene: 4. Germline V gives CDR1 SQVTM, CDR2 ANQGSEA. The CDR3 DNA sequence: TGCAGCGTTGAAAGGACAGGGGACGCCTACAATGAGCAGTTCTTC. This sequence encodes CSVERTGDAYNEQFF.

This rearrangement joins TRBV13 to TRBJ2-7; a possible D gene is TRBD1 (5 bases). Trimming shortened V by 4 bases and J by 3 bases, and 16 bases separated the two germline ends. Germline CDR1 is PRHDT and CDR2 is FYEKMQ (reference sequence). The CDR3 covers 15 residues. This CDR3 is CASSSADRSSYEQYF. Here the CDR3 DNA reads TGTGCCAGCAGCTCGGCTGACAGATCAAGCTACGAGCAGTACTTC. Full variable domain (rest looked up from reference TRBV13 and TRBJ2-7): AAGVIQSPRHLIKEKRETATLKCYPIPRHDTVYWYQQGPGQDPQFLISFYEKMQSDKGSIPDRFSAQQFSDYHSELNMSSLELGDSALYFCASSSADRSSYEQYFGPGTRLTVT.

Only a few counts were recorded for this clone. For the CDR3, the DNA is TGTGCCAGCAGCTTGTGGATGAACACCGGGGAGCTGTTTTTT. It translates to CASSLWMNTGELFF. The genes are TRBV13 and TRBJ2-2, with no clear D. Trimming left V 3 bases short and J 1 base short, with 6 bases between. The length of the CDR3 is 14 residues. Germline V gene lookup returns CDR1 PRHDT and CDR2 FYEKMQ (reference sequence).

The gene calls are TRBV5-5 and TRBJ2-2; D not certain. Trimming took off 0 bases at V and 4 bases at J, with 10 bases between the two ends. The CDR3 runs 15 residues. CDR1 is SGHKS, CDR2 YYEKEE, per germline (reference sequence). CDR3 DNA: TGTGCCAGCAGCTTGGGTACAACGAGCACCGGGGAGCTGTTTTTT. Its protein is CASSLGTTSTGELFF.

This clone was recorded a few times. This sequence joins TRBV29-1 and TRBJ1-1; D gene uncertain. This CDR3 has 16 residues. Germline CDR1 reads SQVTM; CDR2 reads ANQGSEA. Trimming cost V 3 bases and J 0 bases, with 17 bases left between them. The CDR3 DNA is TGCAGCGTTGAGTGGGTCGAGGAGTTTCTGAACACTGAAGCTTTCTTT. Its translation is CSVEWVEEFLNTEAFF.